These 25 T cell receptor beta chains originate from one sample sequenced in a study of regulatory T cells in long-lasting Graves disease. Time point: newly diagnosed GD, antithyroid drugs for less than 3 months. Preparation of the TCR library used RNA extracted from PBMCs. For TCR beta, libraries came from iRepertoire HTBI primers and Arm-PCR of CDR3 regions. TCRdb reanalysed the multiplex PCR reads using MiXCR and keeps one entry per CDR3 protein. The sample includes fewer than 650,000 distinct CDR3 sequences, 15% to 20% of them seen just once. The data were also submitted as part of a second study, on T cells in Graves' hyperthyroidism and ophthalmopathy.

The sequenced sample was peripheral blood mononuclear cells (PBMCs), obtained at new diagnosis, from a patient treated with antithyroid drugs. The origin of the receptors is a man aged 18-30 years with Graves disease.

As for this clonotype: A read error may explain this, as a much larger clone is one base away. This sequence joins TRBV29-1 and TRBJ2-3; the match to TRBD2 covers 9 bases. Germline assignment: CDR1 SQVTM and CDR2 ANQGSEA. The CDR3 totals 15 residues. CDR3 sequence: CSSGEREDLSDTRYF. The CDR3 region has the DNA TGCAGCTCGGGGGAGCGGGAGGATCTCTCAGATACGCGGTATTTT.

This clonotype was counted a few times. The V and J genes are TRBV20-1 and TRBJ1-3; tentatively, D is TRBD1 (6 bases). Germline V gives CDR1 DFQATT, CDR2 SNEGSKA (reference sequence). The V and J ends lost 3 bases and 4 bases respectively, with 16 bases between them. This CDR3 contains 15 residues. The CDR3 is CSASGPGALGNTIYF. Written as DNA, the CDR3 is TGCAGTGCTAGTGGGCCGGGGGCGCTGGGAAACACCATATATTTT.

This rearrangement joins TRBV6-9 to TRBJ1-2; 7 bases agree with TRBD1. CDR1 is MNHGY and CDR2 is SVAAGI in the germline V gene. The junction had 9 bases not matched to a gene; V was cut back by 3 bases and J by 2 bases. The CDR3 covers 16 residues. CDR3 nucleotide sequence: TGTGCCAGCAGTTACCCTACGGGGACAGAAAACTATGGCTACACCTTC. This sequence encodes CASSYPTGTENYGYTF.

A few counts support this clonotype. J is TRBJ1-1 and V is TRBV28, with TRBD1 as a possible D gene (5 bases). Germline CDR1 is MDHEN and CDR2 is SYDVKM. With 5 bases removed from V and 1 base from J, the gap between germline ends came to 17 bases. The CDR3 is made up of 16 amino acids. Here the CDR3 reads CASSHPFWGRNTEAFF. The CDR3 nucleotides read TGTGCCAGCAGTCACCCCTTTTGGGGCCGGAACACTGAAGCTTTCTTT.

At least ten counts were recorded for this clonotype. The CDR3 region has the DNA TGTGCCAGCAGCGTAGAGGGGGCAGGGGGCGGAGAGCAGTACTTC. Translating gives CASSVEGAGGGEQYF. V usage is TRBV9 and J usage is TRBJ2-7, with TRBD1 matching over 8 bases. From germline, CDR1 is SGDLS and CDR2 YYNGEE. The length of the CDR3 is 15 residues. V lost 0 bases and J lost 7; bases outside the gene matches: 9. Using reference TRBV9 and TRBJ2-7 for the parts outside the CDR3, the full variable domain is DSGVTQTPKHLITATGQRVTLRCSPRSGDLSVYWYQQSLDQGLQFLIQYYNGEERAKGNILERFSAQQFPDLHSELNLSSLELGDSALYFCASSVEGAGGGEQYFGPGTRLTVT.

This sequence joins TRBV27 and TRBJ2-1; 7 bases are shared with TRBD2. Trimming took 6 bases from V and 1 from J; bases not matched to a gene: 9. This CDR3 has 16 amino acids. In germline, CDR1 is MNHEY, CDR2 SMNVEV (reference sequence). The CDR3 region has the DNA TGTGCCAGCAGGAATCCGGGAGGACTATCCTACAATGAGCAGTTCTTC. This sequence encodes CASRNPGGLSYNEQFF.

This clonotype has at least ten counts. V is TRBV4-1 and J is TRBJ2-2; D is undetermined. CDR3 size: 14 residues. V lost 0 bases and J 7 bases, leaving 9 bases between the germline ends. Per the germline V gene, CDR1 is MGHRA and CDR2 is YSYEKL. The chain's CDR3 is CASSQDGPNGELFF. The DNA for the CDR3 is TGCGCCAGCAGCCAAGATGGTCCGAACGGGGAGCTGTTTTTT.

This clonotype was picked up many times. The chain links TRBV25-1 to TRBJ1-2; no definite D call. Germline-derived CDR1 and CDR2 are MGHDK and SYGVNS. V lost 5 bases and J 9 bases, leaving 22 bases between the germline ends. The CDR3 has 15 residues. The CDR3 sequence: CASSTLADPDGSYTF. The CDR3 region has the DNA TGTGCCAGCAGTACCCTCGCGGACCCGGATGGGAGCTACACCTTC.

Comments on this clonotype: Sequence at one end of the junction differs from germline and may be a read error. The chain is built from TRBV20-1 and TRBJ1-3; 7 bases align to TRBD1. The CDR3 extends over 15 amino acids. CDR1 is DFQATT, CDR2 SNEGSKA, per germline (reference sequence). The CDR3 reads CSAGDRVQSGNTIYF. The DNA of the CDR3 is TGCAGTGCTGGAGACAGGGTTCAGTCCGGAAACACCATATATTTT.

In its sample, this clonotype was seen a few times. The rearrangement links TRBV9 to TRBJ2-3; 7 bases agree with TRBD1. CDR1 and CDR2 (germline): SGDLS, YYNGEE. The CDR3 runs to 16 residues. V lost 1 base and J lost 1; bases outside the gene matches: 6. CDR3 loop: CASSVNRGSGTDTQYF. DNA for the CDR3: TGTGCCAGCAGCGTAAACAGGGGATCGGGCACAGATACGCAGTATTTT.

This clonotype was counted ten times or more. This sequence joins TRBV30 and TRBJ1-2; TRBD1 matches at 12 bases. CDR1 is GTSNPN and CDR2 is SVGIG in the germline V gene (reference sequence). V lost 1 base and J lost 6; bases outside the gene matches: 3. CDR3 size: 14 residues. The CDR3 DNA reads as TGTGCCTGGAGTGCGGGACAGGGGGCCAATGGCTACACCTTC. Its translation: CAWSAGQGANGYTF.

This clonotype was seen more than once but under ten times. It may be a read error: a sequence one base away is much more abundant. For the CDR3, the DNA is TGTGCCAGCGAGAAAGGGGATACGCAGTATTTT. Its protein is CASEKGDTQYF. J is TRBJ2-3 and V is TRBV2; the D is unclear. Trimming pared 8 bases from V and 6 bases from J, leaving 9 bases between. This CDR3 region has 11 residues. The V gene's germline CDR1 is SNHLY and CDR2 FYNNEI.

This clonotype was counted many times. This chain joins TRBV11-2 and TRBJ1-2; 8 nucleotides line up with TRBD1. CDR1 SGHAT and CDR2 FQNNGV come from the germline V gene. With V trimmed by 5 bases and J by 7 bases, 12 bases remained unmatched. The CDR3 consists of 15 residues. CDR3 region: CASSPRSTGGGGYTF. In nucleotides, the CDR3 is TGTGCCAGCAGCCCCCGTAGCACAGGGGGAGGTGGCTACACCTTC.

This clonotype occurred a few times. V and J are TRBV27 and TRBJ2-2; 11 nucleotides agree with TRBD1. Per the germline V gene, CDR1 is MNHEY and CDR2 is SMNVEV (reference sequence). With 5 bases clipped from V and 5 bases from J, the junction kept 7 bases outside the gene matches. The CDR3 covers 16 residues. CDR3 sequence (DNA): TGTGCCAGCAGTCTTTTTGGGACAGGGGGGACCGGGGAGCTGTTTTTT. It translates to CASSLFGTGGTGELFF.

The CDR3 reads CASSHRGAEGPQHF. CDR3 DNA: TGTGCCAGCAGCCATCGGGGGGCCGAGGGGCCCCAGCATTTT. The rearrangement links TRBV12-3 or TRBV12-4 to TRBJ1-5; maybe TRBD1 (6 bases). The CDR3 is made up of 14 amino acids. The V and J ends lost 6 bases and 9 bases respectively, with 18 bases between them.

Ten or more counts support this clonotype. The chain combines TRBV6-1 with TRBJ2-7, with 8 bases matching TRBD1. The V gene's germline CDR1 is MNHNS and CDR2 SASEGT. V shed 6 bases, J shed 4 bases, and the junction held 20 bases outside the gene matches. The CDR3 is made up of 18 amino acids. The CDR3: CASRQQGAALDFRYEQYF. The CDR3 DNA follows: TGTGCCAGCAGACAGCAGGGGGCTGCGCTAGACTTCAGATACGAGCAGTACTTC.

This clonotype was seen repeatedly, ten times or more. This chain links TRBV27 with TRBJ2-1, with D tentatively TRBD1 (6 bases). From germline, CDR1 is MNHEY and CDR2 SMNVEV (reference sequence). V was pared by 3 bases and J by 8 bases, with 17 bases between. The CDR3 runs 15 residues. The CDR3 DNA reads TGTGCCAGCAGTTTTGGGGGCTTCCGCCGCGATGAGCAGTTCTTC. Its protein product is CASSFGGFRRDEQFF.

The chain combines TRBV24-1 with TRBJ1-1; the match to TRBD1 covers 7 bases. The V gene's germline CDR1 is KGHDR and CDR2 SFDVKD. V was clipped by 9 bases and J by 1 base; unmatched bases: 4. The CDR3 is 13 amino acids. The CDR3 region is CATSGQSNTEAFF. The CDR3 nucleotides are TGTGCCACCTCGGGACAGTCGAACACTGAAGCTTTCTTT.

The chain employs TRBV14 and TRBJ2-3; D gene unclear. The germline gives CDR1 SGHDN, CDR2 FVKESK. Trimming took off 4 bases at V and 8 bases at J, with 13 bases between the two ends. There are 13 residues in the CDR3. The CDR3 nucleotides are TGTGCCAGCAGCCGAGTTCAAGTGGGTACGCAGTATTTT. Translating gives CASSRVQVGTQYF. The full variable domain, with the rest looked up from reference TRBV14 and TRBJ2-3, is EAGVTQFPSHSVIEKGQTVTLRCDPISGHDNLYWYRRVMGKEIKFLLHFVKESKQDESGMPNNRFLAERTGGTYSTLKVQPAELEDSGVYFCASSRVQVGTQYFGPGTRLTVL.

This clonotype came up many times. V and J are TRBV20-1 and TRBJ1-1, with 9 bases aligning to TRBD1. This CDR3 spans 16 amino acids. V shed 0 bases, J shed 6 bases, and the junction held 11 bases outside the gene matches. The V gene's germline CDR1 is DFQATT and CDR2 SNEGSKA (reference sequence). The CDR3: CSARDLGTGGESEAFF. The CDR3 nucleotides are TGCAGTGCTAGAGATCTAGGAACAGGGGGCGAGTCTGAAGCTTTCTTT.

This clonotype was detected ten times or more. The genes are TRBV11-2 and TRBJ2-7, with 13 bases identical to TRBD2. The CDR3 sequence is 18 residues long. Trimming cost V 0 bases and J 3 bases; bases outside gene matches: 8. Germline V lookup: CDR1 SGHAT, CDR2 FQNNGV. CDR3 sequence: CASSLEARTSGSIYEQYF. In DNA, the CDR3 is TGTGCCAGCAGCTTAGAAGCTCGGACTAGCGGGAGTATCTACGAGCAGTACTTC.

The gene calls are TRBV4-1 and TRBJ1-1, with D unclear. The CDR3 loop spans 13 amino acids. The V and J ends lost 2 bases and 1 base respectively, with 5 bases between them. Germline V gives CDR1 MGHRA, CDR2 YSYEKL. CDR3 coding DNA: TGCGCCAGCAGCCAATTTGGGAACACTGAAGCTTTCTTT. Protein: CASSQFGNTEAFF.

This clonotype was observed a few times. The CDR3 protein is CASSLSRGGRDTDTQYF. The CDR3 nucleotides read TGCGCCAGCAGCTTGAGTCGTGGCGGGAGGGACACAGATACGCAGTATTTT. This chain links TRBV5-1 with TRBJ2-3; 9 bases are a match to TRBD2. Germline V gene data show CDR1 as SGHRS and CDR2 as YFSETQ. V dropped 1 base and J dropped 2; count of bases not matched to a gene: 8. This CDR3 region has 17 residues.

This clonotype was detected ten times or more. The chain joins TRBV12-3 or TRBV12-4 to TRBJ2-1; D call uncertain. CDR3 size: 15 residues. Trimming cost V 0 bases and J 2 bases, with 8 bases left between them. In nucleotides, the CDR3 is TGTGCCAGCAGTTTAGCGGGAACCCCCTACAATGAGCAGTTCTTC. This encodes CASSLAGTPYNEQFF.

Comment on this clonotype: One base away lies a much larger clone, so this may be a sequencing read error. The gene calls are TRBV2 and TRBJ2-1, with D tentatively TRBD1 or TRBD2 (5 bases each). Germline V lookup: CDR1 SNHLY, CDR2 FYNNEI. The CDR3 totals 16 residues. CDR3 nucleotides: TGTGCCAGCAGCCAAATAATAGGACGGGGCTCCTACGAGCAGGACTTC. It specifies CASSQIIGRGSYEQDF.